Here is one TCR beta chain with its context. Its antigen remains unidentified. This entry is derived from a study of T cells in Graves' hyperthyroidism and ophthalmopathy. General observations from the study: The model identified upcoming ophthalmopathy a median approximately seven months ahead of onset. Blood also contained most expanded thyroid clonotypes above 0.001. From stable hyperthyroidism, ophthalmopathy was separated by a 13 V-J model.

This CDR3 comprises 15 residues. Trimming cost V 2 bases and J 7 bases, with 17 bases left between them. Germline CDR1 is LNHDA and CDR2 is SQIVND (reference sequence). Amplification targeted TCR beta CDR3 regions from RNA transcripts. HTBI primers were used for first-round RT-PCR of the TCR CDR3. TCRdb redid the calling of the multiplex PCR reads with MiXCR, one entry per CDR3 protein. The data hold approximately 700,000 distinct CDR3 sequences, with about 45% observed a single time. The receptor was isolated from an adult man with Graves' disease, either hyperthyroidism or ophthalmopathy (not recorded which). J is TRBJ1-2 and V is TRBV19, with no clear D. The sample consisted of peripheral blood or thyroid tissue (not recorded which). The CDR3 coding sequence is TGTGCCAGTAGTATAAGCGGGTTCAGCTCTTCTGGCTACACCTTC. The encoded protein is CASSISGFSSSGYTF.